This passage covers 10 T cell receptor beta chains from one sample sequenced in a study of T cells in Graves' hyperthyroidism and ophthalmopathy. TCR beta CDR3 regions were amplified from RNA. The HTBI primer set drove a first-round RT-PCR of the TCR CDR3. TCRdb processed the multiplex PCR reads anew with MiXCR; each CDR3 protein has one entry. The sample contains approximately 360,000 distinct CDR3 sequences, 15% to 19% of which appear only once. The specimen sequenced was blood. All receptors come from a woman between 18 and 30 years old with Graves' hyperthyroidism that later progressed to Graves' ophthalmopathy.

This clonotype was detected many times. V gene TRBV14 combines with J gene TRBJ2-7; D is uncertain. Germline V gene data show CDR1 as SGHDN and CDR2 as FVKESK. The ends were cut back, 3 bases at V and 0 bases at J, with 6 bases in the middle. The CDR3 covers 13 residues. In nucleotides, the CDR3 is TGTGCCAGCAGCCATCGACACTCCTACGAGCAGTACTTC. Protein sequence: CASSHRHSYEQYF. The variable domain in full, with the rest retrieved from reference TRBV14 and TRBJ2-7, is EAGVTQFPSHSVIEKGQTVTLRCDPISGHDNLYWYRRVMGKEIKFLLHFVKESKQDESGMPNNRFLAERTGGTYSTLKVQPAELEDSGVYFCASSHRHSYEQYFGPGTRLTVT.

DNA of the CDR3: TGTGCCAGTAGTATCCGGGCGCGGAACACTGAAGCTTTCTTT. Its translation is CASSIRARNTEAFF. This chain joins TRBV19 and TRBJ1-1; no reliable D call. V was trimmed by 3 bases and J by 1 base, leaving 9 bases between them. The CDR3 has 14 amino acids. Germline assignment: CDR1 LNHDA and CDR2 SQIVND (reference sequence).

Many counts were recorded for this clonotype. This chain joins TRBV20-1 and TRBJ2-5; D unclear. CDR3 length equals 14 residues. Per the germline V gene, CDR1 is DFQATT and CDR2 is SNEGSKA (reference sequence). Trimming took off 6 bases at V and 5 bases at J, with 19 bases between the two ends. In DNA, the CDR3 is TGCAGTGCCGGCCCCGGGTCCCGCCAGGAGACCCAGTACTTC. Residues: CSAGPGSRQETQYF.

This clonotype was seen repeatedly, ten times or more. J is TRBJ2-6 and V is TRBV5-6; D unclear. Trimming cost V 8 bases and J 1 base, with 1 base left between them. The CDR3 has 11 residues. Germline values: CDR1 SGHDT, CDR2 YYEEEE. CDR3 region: CASSGANVLTF. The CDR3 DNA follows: TGTGCCAGTTCTGGGGCCAACGTCCTGACTTTC.

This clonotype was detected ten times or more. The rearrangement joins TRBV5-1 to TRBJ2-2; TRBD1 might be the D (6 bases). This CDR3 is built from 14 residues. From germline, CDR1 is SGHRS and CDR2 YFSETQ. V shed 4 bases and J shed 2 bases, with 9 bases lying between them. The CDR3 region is CASSNRENTGELFF. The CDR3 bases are TGCGCCAGCAGCAACAGGGAAAACACCGGGGAGCTGTTTTTT.

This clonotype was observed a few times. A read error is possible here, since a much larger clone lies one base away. The CDR3, as DNA: TGTGCCGGTACCACCGCAGGGGCCCAAGAGACCCAGTACTTC. This encodes CAGTTAGAQETQYF. The rearrangement links TRBV6-1 to TRBJ2-5, with D maybe TRBD1 (6 bases). Deletions cut 11 bases from V and 1 base from J, with 17 bases between. This CDR3 has 14 amino acids. Germline-derived CDR1 and CDR2 are MNHNS and SASEGT.

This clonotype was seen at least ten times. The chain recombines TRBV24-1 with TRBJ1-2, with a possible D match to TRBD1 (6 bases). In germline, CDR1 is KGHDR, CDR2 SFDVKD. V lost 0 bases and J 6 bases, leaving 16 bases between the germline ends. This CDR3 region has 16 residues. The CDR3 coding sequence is TGTGCCACCAGTGATTTGACGACCCCAGACAGGAATGGCTACACCTTC. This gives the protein CATSDLTTPDRNGYTF.

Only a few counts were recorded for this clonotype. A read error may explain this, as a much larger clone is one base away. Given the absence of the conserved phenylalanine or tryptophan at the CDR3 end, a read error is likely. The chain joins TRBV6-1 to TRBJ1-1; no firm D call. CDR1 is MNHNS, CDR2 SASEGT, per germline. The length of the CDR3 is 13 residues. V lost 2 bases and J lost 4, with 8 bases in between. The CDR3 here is CASSEPFITEAFL. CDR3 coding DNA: TGTGCCAGCAGTGAACCCTTTATCACTGAAGCTTTCCTT.

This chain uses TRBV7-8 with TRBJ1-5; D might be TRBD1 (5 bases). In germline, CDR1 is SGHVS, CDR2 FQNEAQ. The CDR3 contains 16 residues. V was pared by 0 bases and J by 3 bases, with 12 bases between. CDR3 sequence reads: CASSLANRLTNQPQHF. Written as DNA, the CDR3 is TGTGCCAGCAGCTTAGCCAACAGGCTTACCAATCAGCCCCAGCATTTT.

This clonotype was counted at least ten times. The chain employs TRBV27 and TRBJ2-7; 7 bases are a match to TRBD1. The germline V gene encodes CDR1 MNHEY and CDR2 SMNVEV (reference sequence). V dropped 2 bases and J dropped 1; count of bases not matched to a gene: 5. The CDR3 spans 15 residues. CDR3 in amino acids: CASSLENRGSYEQYF. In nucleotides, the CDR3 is TGTGCCAGCAGTTTAGAAAACAGGGGATCCTACGAGCAGTACTTC.